The 18 T cell receptor beta chains listed next were all sequenced from one sample in a study of identical twins. From the 5' RACE reads, TCRdb called clonotypes with MiXCR, one entry per CDR3 protein. The sample records around 1.7 million distinct CDR3 sequences, roughly a third being singletons. The sequencing input was cord blood. All receptors come from a newborn girl in good health.

V is TRBV15 and J is TRBJ2-6; possible D gene TRBD1, 6 bases. This CDR3 region has 14 residues. CDR1 LNHNV and CDR2 YYDKDF come from the germline V gene (reference sequence). V dropped 4 bases and J dropped 2 bases, with 6 bases sitting between them. CDR3 sequence: CATSNRAGANVLTF. The CDR3 DNA sequence: TGTGCCACCAGCAACAGGGCTGGGGCCAACGTCCTGACTTTC.

This clonotype was seen more than once but under ten times. The gene calls are TRBV20-1 and TRBJ1-2; no clear D gene. This CDR3 spans 13 amino acids. With 0 bases removed from V and 4 bases from J, the gap between germline ends came to 9 bases. Germline CDR1 is DFQATT and CDR2 is SNEGSKA (reference sequence). The CDR3 loop reads CSARDPSVYGYTF. The CDR3 DNA sequence: TGCAGTGCTAGAGATCCCTCGGTCTATGGCTACACCTTC.

This clonotype was seen a few times. CDR3 sequence: CASSLNYPTDTQYF. CDR3 nucleotides: TGCGCCAGCAGCTTGAACTACCCCACAGATACGCAGTATTTT. The J gene is TRBJ2-3, the V gene TRBV5-1; unclear D gene. This CDR3 spans 14 amino acids. V lost 1 base and J lost 2, with 8 bases in between. The germline V gene encodes CDR1 SGHRS and CDR2 YFSETQ. The whole variable domain, remainder taken from reference TRBV5-1 and TRBJ2-3, is KAGVTQTPRYLIKTRGQQVTLSCSPISGHRSVSWYQQTPGQGLQFLFEYFSETQRNKGNFPGRFSGRQFSNSRSEMNVSTLELGDSALYLCASSLNYPTDTQYFGPGTRLTVL.

This clonotype came up many times. The V call is TRBV29-1, the J call TRBJ1-2; TRBD1 matches at 8 bases. Trimming removed 1 base from V and 4 bases from J; junction bases left unmatched: 8. This CDR3 contains 15 residues. Looked up from germline, CDR1 is SQVTM and CDR2 is ANQGSEA. The CDR3 spells CSVEGEQGASYGYTF. CDR3 bases: TGCAGCGTTGAAGGCGAGCAGGGGGCTTCCTATGGCTACACCTTC. Full variable domain (rest looked up from reference TRBV29-1 and TRBJ1-2): SAVISQKPSRDICQRGTSLTIQCQVDSQVTMMFWYRQQPGQSLTLIATANQGSEATYESGFVIDKFPISRPNLTFSTLTVSNMSPEDSSIYLCSVEGEQGASYGYTFGSGTRLTVV.

This sequence joins TRBV20-1 and TRBJ2-7, with unresolved D. There are 15 residues in the CDR3. Germline CDR1 reads DFQATT; CDR2 reads SNEGSKA (reference sequence). V lost 0 bases to trimming and J lost 3 bases, with 15 bases between them. The CDR3 DNA is TGCAGTGCTAGAGATATCGGCTGGGTCAGCTACGAGCAGTACTTC. It is translated as CSARDIGWVSYEQYF.

For the CDR3, the DNA is TGTGCCAGCAGTTTCCGTGAGCCCCTGAACTATGGCTACACCTTC. This encodes CASSFREPLNYGYTF. The J gene is TRBJ1-2, the V gene TRBV27, with D hard to call. Trimming took 3 bases from V and 2 from J, leaving 13 bases between them. CDR3 length equals 15 residues. Germline V gene sequence: CDR1 MNHEY, CDR2 SMNVEV (reference sequence).

This clonotype was observed once. The chain couples TRBV6-5 to TRBJ1-5; tentatively, D is TRBD1 (6 bases). This CDR3 is built from 14 residues. Per germline, CDR1 MNHEY and CDR2 SVGAGI. Trimming stripped 0 bases from V and 6 bases from J, with 9 bases between. The CDR3 protein is CASSYSRGTQPQHF. The DNA for the CDR3 is TGTGCCAGCAGTTACTCAAGGGGGACTCAGCCCCAGCATTTT.

The genes are TRBV25-1 and TRBJ1-2, with TRBD1 matching 8 bases. Germline V CDR1 and CDR2: MGHDK, SYGVNS. The CDR3 consists of 16 residues. V trimming: 2 bases; J trimming: 2 bases; junction bases outside the gene matches: 7. CDR3 bases: TGTGCCAGCAGTGAAAGGCCAGGGGGCCTCAACTATGGCTACACCTTC. This sequence encodes CASSERPGGLNYGYTF.

The chain employs TRBV14 and TRBJ2-7; 7 nucleotides agree with TRBD1. The end of the DNA fits TRBJ2-5 better, so the J call may be wrong. This CDR3 is built from 15 residues. Germline CDR1 reads SGHDN; CDR2 reads FVKESK. DNA of the CDR3: TGTGCCAGCAGTCGAGAACAGGGGTTTGGGGAGACCCAGTACTTC. This codes for CASSREQGFGETQYF.

This chain uses TRBV20-1 with TRBJ2-5, with 8 bases matching TRBD1. The tail of the sequence fits TRBJ2-7 better, so the J call may be wrong. The CDR3 is 13 residues long. Germline V CDR1 and CDR2: DFQATT, SNEGSKA (reference sequence). Here the CDR3 DNA reads TGCAGTGCTACGGGACAGGAGGCCTACGAGCAGTACTTC. Its translation: CSATGQEAYEQYF.

V usage is TRBV24-1 and J usage is TRBJ2-1; TRBD2 matches at 9 bases. The V and J ends lost 5 bases and 0 bases, in that order; junction bases with no gene match: 4. The CDR3 sequence is 16 residues long. Germline CDR1 KGHDR, CDR2 SFDVKD. The CDR3 coding sequence is TGTGCCACCAGTGCCCCGACTAGCGGCTCCTACAATGAGCAGTTCTTC. It encodes CATSAPTSGSYNEQFF.

The rearrangement links TRBV5-1 to TRBJ1-6; D is uncertain. CDR1 is SGHRS, CDR2 YFSETQ, per germline. The CDR3 consists of 15 residues. V lost 0 bases to trimming and J lost 6 bases, with 10 bases between them. CDR3 amino acids: CASSLVSGVNSPLHF. As DNA, the CDR3 is TGCGCCAGCAGCTTGGTATCTGGGGTTAATTCACCCCTCCACTTT. The full variable domain, with the rest looked up from reference TRBV5-1 and TRBJ1-6, is KAGVTQTPRYLIKTRGQQVTLSCSPISGHRSVSWYQQTPGQGLQFLFEYFSETQRNKGNFPGRFSGRQFSNSRSEMNVSTLELGDSALYLCASSLVSGVNSPLHFGNGTRLTVT.

The chain combines TRBV4-2 with TRBJ2-6; no clear D gene. CDR1 and CDR2 from the germline V gene are LGHNA and YNFKEQ. The CDR3 is 17 amino acids. V gave up 0 bases and J gave up 0 bases, with 9 bases separating them. The CDR3 coding sequence is TGTGCCAGCAGCCAAGATCCCGGAAGCTCTGGGGCCAACGTCCTGACTTTC. Protein: CASSQDPGSSGANVLTF.

A few counts support this clonotype. CDR3 in amino acids: CASKVDDLYGYTF. DNA of the CDR3: TGTGCCAGCAAGGTTGACGACCTCTATGGCTACACCTTC. The rearrangement uses TRBV2 and TRBJ1-2; no reliable D call. Germline-derived CDR1 and CDR2 are SNHLY and FYNNEI. Deletions cut 7 bases from V and 4 bases from J, with 13 bases between. The CDR3 spans 13 residues.

The chain joins TRBV4-1 to TRBJ2-3, with 11 bases matching TRBD2. CDR1 and CDR2 (germline): MGHRA, YSYEKL. The CDR3 loop spans 19 amino acids. Trimming cost V 4 bases and J 2 bases; bases outside gene matches: 14. The CDR3 sequence: CASSRRIAGGSFITDTQYF. CDR3 nucleotide sequence: TGCGCCAGCAGCCGCCGCATAGCGGGAGGGTCCTTTATCACAGATACGCAGTATTTT.

This clonotype turned up a few times. This chain links TRBV6-2 or TRBV6-3 with TRBJ2-7, with 9 bases aligning to TRBD1. This CDR3 region has 15 residues. CDR1 and CDR2 from the germline V gene are MNHEY and SVGEGT. Trimming removed 5 bases from V and 3 bases from J; junction bases left unmatched: 8. CDR3 protein: CASSPGTGWNYEQYF. DNA of the CDR3: TGTGCCAGCAGTCCCGGGACAGGGTGGAACTACGAGCAGTACTTC.

The CDR3: CASSLGWVDTQYF. The CDR3, as DNA: TGTGCCAGCAGCTTAGGTTGGGTAGATACGCAGTATTTT. The V and J genes are TRBV7-2 and TRBJ2-3, with D hard to call. The CDR3 consists of 13 residues. The V and J ends lost 1 base and 5 bases respectively, with 7 bases between them. Germline CDR1 reads SGHTA; CDR2 reads FQGNSA.

The count of this clonotype is one. One end of the junction varies from germline; a read error may be responsible. The chain couples TRBV25-1 to TRBJ2-7; tentative D call: TRBD1 (6 bases). CDR3 length equals 11 residues. Germline CDR1 reads MGHDK; CDR2 reads SYGVNS. CDR3 sequence: CAGSTGYEQYF. In DNA form, the CDR3 reads TGTGCCGGCAGTACAGGGTACGAGCAGTACTTC.